Presented here are 18 T cell receptor beta chains from one specimen sequenced in a study of blood T cell repertoires in COVID-19. The data were produced by immunoSEQ multiplex PCR, yet TCRdb's version contains in-frame clones alone and is incomplete. The sample lists 30,000 to 40,000 clones, approximately 80% occurring once. The source material was peripheral blood. Receptors originate from a man in his sixties in a cohort sampled during active COVID-19.

The chain carries TRBV5-4 and TRBJ1-1; D is possibly TRBD1 (5 bases). With 2 bases removed from V and 1 base from J, the gap between germline ends came to 15 bases. This CDR3 region has 16 residues. Germline CDR1 and CDR2: SGHNT and YYREEE (reference sequence). CDR3 DNA: TGTGCCAGCAGCTTTGATCTCGTCGGGGGGAACACTGAAGCTTTCTTT. As protein: CASSFDLVGGNTEAFF.

The chain employs TRBV4-1 and TRBJ2-1, with 8 bases lining up with TRBD2. The V segment lost 5 bases and the J segment 6 bases; nucleotides outside the gene matches: 6. Germline-derived CDR1 and CDR2 are MGHRA and YSYEKL. This CDR3 comprises 14 residues. The CDR3 loop is CASSGRGGGNEQFF. The DNA of the CDR3 is TGCGCCAGCAGCGGACGGGGGGGCGGCAATGAGCAGTTCTTC.

The chain recombines TRBV5-1 with TRBJ2-3; D gene unclear. V lost 0 bases, J lost 2 bases, and 7 bases lay in between. Per germline, CDR1 SGHRS and CDR2 YFSETQ. The CDR3 is made up of 14 amino acids. The CDR3 DNA reads TGCGCCAGCAGCTTGGTGGGCAACACAGATACGCAGTATTTT. It specifies CASSLVGNTDTQYF. The full variable domain, rest sourced from reference TRBV5-1 and TRBJ2-3, is KAGVTQTPRYLIKTRGQQVTLSCSPISGHRSVSWYQQTPGQGLQFLFEYFSETQRNKGNFPGRFSGRQFSNSRSEMNVSTLELGDSALYLCASSLVGNTDTQYFGPGTRLTVL.

The chain employs TRBV20-1 and TRBJ2-7, with D perhaps matching TRBD1 (5 bases). This CDR3 has 11 amino acids. Trimming stripped 5 bases from V and 4 bases from J, with 9 bases between. Germline CDR1 reads DFQATT; CDR2 reads SNEGSKA (reference sequence). DNA of the CDR3: TGCAGTGCTGGGGCTAGTTACGAGCAGTACTTC. Translating it yields CSAGASYEQYF.

This chain joins TRBV6-6 and TRBJ1-2, with D possibly matching TRBD1 (5 bases). Trimming left V 6 bases short and J 8 bases short, with 16 bases between. Germline V gene lookup returns CDR1 MNHNY and CDR2 SVGAGI (reference sequence). The CDR3 is 13 amino acids. The CDR3 loop reads CASSLGGGTGYTF. CDR3 in DNA: TGTGCCAGCAGCCTCGGTGGGGGGACCGGCTACACCTTC.

This chain connects TRBV7-9 to TRBJ2-7, with D hard to call. Looked up from germline, CDR1 is SEHNR and CDR2 is FQNEAQ (reference sequence). The CDR3 has 17 residues. The V end lost 4 bases, the J end lost 0 bases, and 19 bases lay between the germline ends. In DNA, the CDR3 is TGTGCCAGCAGCTCCTCCGAAACGGCACAGAGCTCCTACGAGCAGTACTTC. This encodes CASSSSETAQSSYEQYF. Drawing the rest from reference TRBV7-9 and TRBJ2-7, the complete variable domain is DTGVSQNPRHKITKRGQNVTFRCDPISEHNRLYWYRQTLGQGPEFLTYFQNEAQLEKSRLLSDRFSAERPKGSFSTLEIQRTEQGDSAMYLCASSSSETAQSSYEQYFGPGTRLTVT.

The chain uses TRBV7-2 and TRBJ1-2; 7 nucleotides agree with TRBD1. The germline V gene has CDR1 SGHTA and CDR2 FQGNSA. V lost 3 bases to trimming and J lost 7 bases; unmatched junction nucleotides: 8. This CDR3 region has 14 residues. The CDR3 DNA reads TGTGCCAGCAGCTTCGAAGGGACAGCCAGTGGCTACACCTTC. This gives the protein CASSFEGTASGYTF. The full variable domain, rest sourced from reference TRBV7-2 and TRBJ1-2, is GAGVSQSPSNKVTEKGKDVELRCDPISGHTALYWYRQSLGQGLEFLIYFQGNSAPDKSGLPSDRFSAERTGGSVSTLTIQRTQQEDSAVYLCASSFEGTASGYTFGSGTRLTVV.

This clone was detected only a few times. The gene calls are TRBV3-1 (or the pseudogene TRBV3-2) and TRBJ2-2; D might be TRBD1 (6 bases). V was pared by 5 bases and J by 4 bases, with 8 bases between. The germline gives CDR1 LGHDT, CDR2 YNNKEL (reference sequence). The CDR3 has 13 amino acids. The CDR3, as DNA: TGTGCCAGCAGCAACAGGGCCACCGGGGAGCTGTTTTTT. Its translation is CASSNRATGELFF.

This clone was counted a few times. The chain is built from TRBV2 and TRBJ2-3; the match to TRBD1 covers 8 bases. The junction had 3 bases not matched to a gene; V was cut back by 4 bases and J by 0 bases. This CDR3 is built from 15 residues. The germline V gene encodes CDR1 SNHLY and CDR2 FYNNEI. CDR3 sequence (DNA): TGTGCCAGCAGTGGGGACAGGTGGAGCACAGATACGCAGTATTTT. Its translation is CASSGDRWSTDTQYF. Drawing the rest from reference TRBV2 and TRBJ2-3, the complete variable domain is EPEVTQTPSHQVTQMGQEVILRCVPISNHLYFYWYRQILGQKVEFLVSFYNNEISEKSEIFDDQFSVERPDGSNFTLKIRSTKLEDSAMYFCASSGDRWSTDTQYFGPGTRLTVL.

The chain carries TRBV7-6 and TRBJ2-7; D ambiguous. This CDR3 is built from 11 residues. V was trimmed by 1 base and J by 7 bases, leaving 5 bases between them. Germline assignment: CDR1 SGHVS and CDR2 FNYEAQ. The CDR3 protein is CASSLGREQYF. As DNA, the CDR3 is TGTGCCAGCAGCTTAGGTCGGGAGCAGTACTTC.

This clone was recorded a few times. This chain connects TRBV6-5 to TRBJ2-3; the D gene is possibly TRBD2 (6 bases). The germline CDR1 and CDR2 sequences are MNHEY and SVGAGI. V lost 11 bases and J 0 bases, leaving 18 bases between the germline ends. This CDR3 comprises 15 residues. The CDR3 DNA reads as TGTGCCGGTAAGAGGGACTCCATAAGCACAGATACGCAGTATTTT. This codes for CAGKRDSISTDTQYF.

The J gene is TRBJ1-1, the V gene TRBV9; D not resolved. The germline gives CDR1 SGDLS, CDR2 YYNGEE. The V and J ends lost 4 bases and 0 bases respectively, with 13 bases between them. The CDR3 length is 15 residues. CDR3 loop: CASSPREGMNTEAFF. CDR3 nucleotides: TGTGCCAGCAGCCCCCGGGAGGGTATGAACACTGAAGCTTTCTTT.

The chain carries TRBV18 and TRBJ1-6; tentatively, D is TRBD1 (5 bases). Trimming left V 2 bases short and J 5 bases short, with 7 bases between. Germline V gene lookup returns CDR1 KGHSH and CDR2 LQKENI. The CDR3 is 14 residues long. The CDR3 DNA reads as TGTGCCAGCTCACCAACGGGGGATAATTCACCCCTCCACTTT. It translates to CASSPTGDNSPLHF.

The J gene is TRBJ1-6, the V gene TRBV6-4, with 8 bases matching TRBD1. This CDR3 contains 14 residues. Germline assignment: CDR1 MRHNA and CDR2 SNTAGT. Trimming took 5 bases from V and 7 from J; bases not matched to a gene: 4. The CDR3 loop is CASSSTGENSPLHF. For the CDR3, the DNA is TGTGCCAGCAGTTCGACAGGGGAGAATTCACCCCTCCACTTT.

V usage is TRBV7-8 and J usage is TRBJ2-4, with 9 nucleotides matching TRBD1. From germline, CDR1 is SGHVS and CDR2 FQNEAQ. The V gene end was trimmed by 4 bases and the J gene end by 7 bases; junction bases not matched to a gene: 8. The CDR3 has 15 residues. CDR3 in amino acids: CASSSPGQGGNIQYF. The CDR3 coding sequence is TGTGCCAGCAGCTCCCCGGGACAGGGCGGGAACATTCAGTACTTC.

This chain connects TRBV6-1 to TRBJ1-2; a possible D gene is TRBD1 (5 bases). The CDR3 totals 14 residues. CDR1 is MNHNS and CDR2 is SASEGT in the germline V gene. Trimming shortened V by 0 bases and J by 5 bases, and 10 bases separated the two germline ends. As DNA, the CDR3 is TGTGCCAGCAGTGAAGCCCTCCGGGGGTATGGCTACACCTTC. Translated, it gives CASSEALRGYGYTF.

This clone was seen just once. The J gene is TRBJ2-2, the V gene TRBV7-9; D might be TRBD2 (5 bases). V lost 8 bases and J 6 bases, leaving 19 bases between the germline ends. The CDR3 loop spans 15 amino acids. Germline V gene lookup returns CDR1 SEHNR and CDR2 FQNEAQ (reference sequence). CDR3 loop: CASGSGGRLAGELFF. DNA for the CDR3: TGTGCCAGCGGAAGTGGTGGGAGATTAGCCGGGGAGCTGTTTTTT.

The chain links TRBV12-2 to TRBJ2-1; the table gives TRBD2 as D, unverified against the DNA. TRBV12-2 represents a pseudogene. This CDR3 contains 18 residues. The CDR3 region is CASRLESLGGRNYNEQFF. As DNA, the CDR3 is TGTGCAAGTCGCTTAGAGTCTTTAGGCGGGAGGAACTACAATGAGCAGTTCTTC.